Listed below are T cell receptor beta chains from one sample, sequenced in a study of T cell responses to AZD1222 COVID-19 vaccine. TCRdb's table, derived via immunoSEQ multiplex PCR, lists solely in-frame clones and lacks some. The data show over 100,000 clones, around 87% seen once. Sequenced here: peripheral blood, sampled 28 days after the second AZD1222 dose. The origin of the receptors is an adult who received the AZD1222 COVID-19 vaccine. The CDR3 runs from the conserved cysteine through the conserved F or W. The D gene is left open where the match is weak. Only part of the rows carry a size: once, few, many, or a class if the clone is expanded.

cdr3_aa cdr3_nt clone_size j_call d_call v_call
CASSQVGGASNEKLFF TGCGCCAGCAGCCAAGTAGGGGGCGCCTCTAATGAAAAACTGTTTTTT . TRBJ1-4 TRBD1 TRBV4-1
CASSLLEGNTIYF TGTGCCAGCAGCTTGTTGGAGGGAAACACCATATATTTT once TRBJ1-3 . TRBV7-8
CAWSPSPWAPLHF TGTGCCTGGAGTCCTAGCCCGTGGGCACCCCTCCACTTT . TRBJ1-6 . TRBV30
CASSPRRGSGANVLTF TGTGCCAGCAGCCCCCGACGGGGTTCTGGGGCCAACGTCCTGACTTTC once TRBJ2-6 . TRBV7-2
CASSFGQGLMNTEAFF TGCGCCAGCAGCTTCGGGCAGGGACTTATGAACACTGAAGCTTTCTTT . TRBJ1-1 . TRBV5-1
CASSKLGSLPRDTDTQYF TGTGCCAGCAGCAAATTGGGGTCCCTCCCCCGGGACACAGATACGCAGTATTTT . TRBJ2-3 . TRBV21-1
CASSPGGVNEQFF TGTGCCAGCTCACCCGGCGGGGTAAATGAGCAGTTCTTC . TRBJ2-1 . TRBV18
CASSQGVSRGRLAGDYNEQFF TGCGCCAGCAGCCAAGGAGTAAGCAGGGGGCGACTAGCGGGGGACTACAATGAGCAGTTCTTC . TRBJ2-1 TRBD2 TRBV4-3
CSATPGQGHEQYF TGCAGCGCGACGCCGGGACAGGGGCACGAGCAGTACTTC . TRBJ2-7 TRBD1 TRBV29-1
CASSLVSVWTDYGYTF TGTGCCAGCAGCTTAGTTTCGGTTTGGACGGACTATGGCTACACCTTC . TRBJ1-2 . TRBV7-8
CASSSGGLSPLHF TGTGCCAGCAGTTCGGGCGGTCTTTCACCCCTCCACTTT . TRBJ1-6 . TRBV6-5
CASTDNYEQYF TGTGCCAGCACCGACAACTACGAGCAGTACTTC once TRBJ2-7 . TRBV2
CATSSGSSNQPQHF TGTGCCACCTCTTCAGGATCTAGCAATCAGCCCCAGCATTTT . TRBJ1-5 . TRBV24-1
CASSGGIRGNGYTF TGTGCCAGCAGTGGAGGGATTCGAGGGAATGGCTACACCTTC once TRBJ1-2 . TRBV2
CASSPGTSGSSYEQYF TGTGCCAGCAGCCCGGGGACTAGCGGGAGCTCCTACGAGCAGTACTTC . TRBJ2-7 TRBD2 TRBV13
CASSVTTYNEQFF TGTGCCAGCAGCGTGACCACCTACAATGAGCAGTTCTTC . TRBJ2-1 . TRBV9
CASSPNLGEQYF TGTGCCAGCAGTCCGAATTTGGGGGAGCAGTACTTC . TRBJ2-7 . TRBV28
CASSFGQGSSETQYF TGTGCCAGCAGTTTCGGACAAGGGTCATCAGAGACCCAGTACTTC . TRBJ2-5 . TRBV27
CATTEGGRDKRGYTF TGCGCCACCACCGAGGGTGGCAGGGACAAACGGGGCTACACCTTC . TRBJ1-2 . TRBV23-1
CASSYSGGDTDTQYF TGTGCCAGCAGCTATAGCGGGGGGGACACAGATACGCAGTATTTT few TRBJ2-3 TRBD2 TRBV7-9
CASSFNEGEQFF TGTGCCAGCAGTTTTAATGAGGGGGAGCAGTTCTTC . TRBJ2-1 . TRBV27
CASSLGEAGGYTF TGTGCCAGCAGTCTGGGTGAGGCAGGCGGCTACACCTTC . TRBJ1-2 . TRBV2
CASSGLGGSSEQFF TGTGCCAGTAGCGGGTTGGGCGGGAGTAGTGAGCAGTTCTTC . TRBJ2-1 TRBD2 TRBV19
CASSVGGEKQTQYF TGTGCCAGCAGCGTAGGCGGGGAGAAGCAGACCCAGTACTTC . TRBJ2-5 . TRBV9
CASSSGTLGSPLHF TGCGCCAGCAGCTCCGGGACTCTCGGATCACCCCTCCACTTT . TRBJ1-6 . TRBV5-1
CASRRRGRGPNYGYTF TGTGCCAGCAGGCGTAGGGGGAGGGGCCCTAACTATGGCTACACCTTC . TRBJ1-2 . TRBV28
CATRQGGNQPQHF TGTGCCACCAGACAGGGTGGCAATCAGCCCCAGCATTTT . TRBJ1-5 TRBD1 TRBV19
CASQSRPSYNSPLHF TGCGCCAGCCAAAGCCGGCCATCCTATAATTCACCCCTCCACTTT . TRBJ1-6 . TRBV5-1
CASSATGVFNEQFF TGTGCCAGCAGCGCTACAGGTGTGTTCAATGAGCAGTTCTTC . TRBJ2-1 . TRBV7-6
CASSLAPLGGTGELFF TGTGCCAGCAGCTTGGCCCCTCTGGGGGGTACCGGGGAGCTGTTTTTT . TRBJ2-2 . TRBV5-5
CASRDGQGYTEAFF TGTGCCAGCAGGGACGGACAGGGTTACACTGAAGCTTTCTTT . TRBJ1-1 TRBD1 TRBV28
CASSRPVTDTQYF TGTGCCAGCAGCCGACCGGTCACAGATACGCAGTATTTT . TRBJ2-3 . TRBV11-2
CASSYSTGLQETQYF TGTGCCAGCAGTTACTCGACGGGACTCCAAGAGACCCAGTACTTC . TRBJ2-5 . TRBV6-2/TRBV6-3
CASRAGQGQFF TGTGCCAGCAGAGCGGGACAGGGACAGTTCTTC . TRBJ2-1 TRBD1 TRBV27
CATSRDSQGRSKLFF TGTGCCACCAGCAGAGATTCCCAGGGAAGGAGTAAACTGTTTTTT . TRBJ1-4 . TRBV15
CASSATGPGLSEQYF TGCGCCAGCAGCGCGACAGGGCCCGGGTTGAGCGAGCAGTACTTC . TRBJ2-7 TRBD1 TRBV5-1
CASSQGTANEKLFF TGCGCCAGCAGCCAAGGGACCGCCAATGAAAAACTGTTTTTT . TRBJ1-4 . TRBV4-1
CASSYLRGPQETQYF TGTGCCAGCAGTTACCTACGGGGTCCCCAAGAGACCCAGTACTTC . TRBJ2-5 . TRBV6-2/TRBV6-3
CAISPTGGPYDGYTF TGTGCCATCAGCCCCACAGGGGGCCCCTATGATGGCTACACCTTC . TRBJ1-2 TRBD1 TRBV10-3
CASSQAWSTGELFF TGTGCCAGCAGCCAAGCTTGGAGCACCGGGGAGCTGTTTTTT once TRBJ2-2 . TRBV3-1/TRBV3-2
CASSALIGTNTEAFF TGTGCCAGCAGCGCCCTAATAGGGACAAACACTGAAGCTTTCTTT . TRBJ1-1 . TRBV9
CASSRRTSGAYEQYF TGCGCCAGCAGCCGCCGGACTAGCGGAGCCTACGAGCAGTACTTC . TRBJ2-7 TRBD2 TRBV4-3
CASSRDRQETQYF TGTGCCAGCTCACGGGACAGACAAGAGACCCAGTACTTC . TRBJ2-5 TRBD1 TRBV18
CASSQGGGGNTIYF TGTGCCAGCAGCCAGGGAGGAGGTGGAAACACCATATATTTT . TRBJ1-3 . TRBV7-3
CASSAQTGELFF TGTGCCAGCAGCGCACAAACCGGGGAGCTGTTTTTT once TRBJ2-2 . TRBV9
CASSQERGGATDTQYF TGCGCCAGCAGCCAAGAACGCGGGGGGGCCACAGATACGCAGTATTTT . TRBJ2-3 TRBD2 TRBV4-3
CASSSQGPGYGYTF TGTGCCAGCAGTTCACAGGGGCCAGGGTATGGCTACACCTTC . TRBJ1-2 TRBD1 TRBV6-6
CASSLDFPGANGNTIYF TGCGCCAGCAGCTTGGACTTCCCGGGGGCGAACGGAAACACCATATATTTT . TRBJ1-3 . TRBV5-1
CASSSDKPGQAQVATNEKLFF TGTGCCAGCAGTTCTGACAAACCGGGACAGGCCCAGGTTGCAACTAATGAAAAACTGTTTTTT . TRBJ1-4 TRBD1 TRBV7-3
CSVELRGRHTEAFF TGCAGCGTTGAGCTACGGGGGAGGCACACTGAAGCTTTCTTT . TRBJ1-1 . TRBV29-1